This note documents a single T cell receptor beta chain sequence. This clone was seen a handful of times. There is no known antigen for this receptor. No quality values exist for individual bases; no much larger clone is one base distant. TCRbeta CDR3 regions were amplified from genomic DNA by means of the immunoSEQ Assay, a bias-controlled multiplex PCR. As for the authors' bioinformatics: The number of nucleated cells in each sample was estimated from the amplification of reference gene primers within the assay. To quantify the absolute abundance of each unique TCRbeta CDR3 rearrangement, sequence reads were collapsed and filtered. For each sample, productive Simpson clonality was calculated as the square root of Simpson's diversity index across productive rearrangements. Sourced from immuneACCESS, this table was stored by TCRdb with only in-frame sequences that have V and J called. A share of the clones is absent; for the studies checked, an unresolved V gene accounts for under half, and the remainder has no known explanation. V and J calls and clone size are those listed in that table; D and trimming were worked out from the DNA. This sample gives some 400,000 clones in total; nearly 90% of them show up just once. 1.7% of the sample is in the top ten clones.

The V and J ends are trimmed by 2 bases and 10 bases, leaving 15 bases between them. Reading the germline V gene gives CDR1 SNHLY and CDR2 FYNNEI. Spanning cysteine to phenylalanine, the CDR3 consists of 14 amino acids. Only the CDR3 part of the read is kept: 42 bases, read in frame from the first base. This sample was included in a study of blood T cell repertoires in COVID-19 (TCRdb year 2020). Regarding the study in general: The collaborator samples originated in the United States, Italy and Spain and spanned the acute and convalescent phases of COVID-19. Deeply sampled blood TCRbeta repertoires from subjects exposed to, actively infected with, or recovered from COVID-19 were included in the dataset. The material from the prospective study consisted of cDNA or gDNA derived from T cells, B-cell-depleted T cells, or PBMCs. HLA class I and class II types, where available, came from metadata supplied by the sample provider rather than from assay-based typing. Samples came from the ongoing ImmuneRACE study (first 160 participants) plus 1,254 subjects from 6 global collaborators. A de-identified subject ID, COVID-19 status, age in years and sex were almost always included in the sample metadata. The repertoires were made available in a free public database intended to serve as a resource for research on the immune response to SARS-CoV-2. Overall study results and their limits: The amount of clinical and demographic metadata varied by source and participant and was provided uncurated.

In the prospective study, participants were about 18 to 95 years old, resided in under 30 geographic areas of the United States, and were enrolled through a virtual design. In the prospective study, participants were assigned to cohorts based on the clinical history participants reported in a screening survey and a study questionnaire. Recovered participants in ImmuneRACE Cohort 3 were defined by two consecutive negative NP/OP PCR tests, clearance by a healthcare professional, or resolution of symptoms. Each participant in the prospective study had whole blood, serum and a nasopharyngeal or oropharyngeal swab collected by mobile phlebotomists. Over an approximately 2-month period, participants in the prospective study had the option of providing additional blood draws and questionnaires. Before DNA extraction, prospective study blood samples were shipped either frozen or at room temperature.

Here the chain combines TRBV2 and TRBJ1-3, with no reliable assignment of the D segment. Sequenced material: PBMCs or T cells enriched from blood (not recorded which). The sequence was obtained from a woman aged 25 to 45 who had recovered from COVID-19. The nucleotides are TGTGCCAGCAGTGAAACCGGCAGGTTGGCAACCATATATTTT. Translated, it gives CASSETGRLATIYF.